This TCR beta chain is from a study of a mutant IDH1 vaccine in newly diagnosed glioma. Time point here: week 35, safety follow-up. Alongside topical imiquimod, each dose of vaccine comprised 300 ug of mutant IDH1 20-mer peptide. On this clone itself: Its antigen is unidentified.

Assay: immunoSEQ multiplex PCR; the TCRdb copy retains only in-frame clones and omits some. The data hold about 69,000 clones, with around nine tenths observed a single time. CDR1 MNHEY and CDR2 SMNVEV come from the germline V gene (reference sequence). V lost 6 bases to trimming and J lost 5 bases, with 19 bases between them. The CDR3 length is 15 residues. The sequence came from a man aged 25-45 years with glioma. The chain joins TRBV27 to TRBJ2-5, with D tentatively TRBD1 (5 bases). Sequenced material: PBMCs, taken from a glioma patient whose treatment included an IDH1 peptide vaccine. Here the CDR3 DNA reads TGTGCCAGCAGCCCCCTAGGTCTTGCAGGGGAGACCCAGTACTTC. Translation: CASSPLGLAGETQYF.